The clone carrying this TCR beta chain was seen a single time. These data are taken from a study of blood T cell repertoires in COVID-19. Study-wide context: Samples taken during acute and convalescent COVID-19 were collected in the United States, Italy and Spain. The cDNA or gDNA used as material had been derived from T cells, B-cell-depleted T cells, or PBMCs.

The protocol was immunoSEQ multiplex PCR, while the TCRdb copy is restricted to in-frame clones and leaves out a portion. The table shows around 200,000 clones, with around 86% occurring only once. The V end was cut by 3 bases, the J end by 9 bases, with 15 bases between. CDR1 and CDR2 (germline): MGHRA, YSYEKL. This CDR3 is built from 14 residues. The receptor was derived from a man in his forties or fifties with active or convalescent COVID-19. V is TRBV4-1 and J is TRBJ2-1; a weak D match, TRBD2 (7 bases). Sequenced input: peripheral blood. The CDR3 nucleotides read TGCGCCAGCAGCCATTCCGGGGGCGGGGGTGAGCAGTTCTTC. Residues: CASSHSGGGGEQFF.